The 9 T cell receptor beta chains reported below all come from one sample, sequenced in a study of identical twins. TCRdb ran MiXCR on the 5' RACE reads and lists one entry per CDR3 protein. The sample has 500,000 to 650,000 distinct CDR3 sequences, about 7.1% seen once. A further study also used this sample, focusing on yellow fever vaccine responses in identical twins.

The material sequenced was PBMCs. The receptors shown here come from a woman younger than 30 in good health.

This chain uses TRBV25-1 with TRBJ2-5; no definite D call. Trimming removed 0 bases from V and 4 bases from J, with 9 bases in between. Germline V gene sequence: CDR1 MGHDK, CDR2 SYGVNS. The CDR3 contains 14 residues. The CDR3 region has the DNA TGTGCCAGCAGTGAATACATGGGCGGAGAGACCCAGTACTTC. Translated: CASSEYMGGETQYF.

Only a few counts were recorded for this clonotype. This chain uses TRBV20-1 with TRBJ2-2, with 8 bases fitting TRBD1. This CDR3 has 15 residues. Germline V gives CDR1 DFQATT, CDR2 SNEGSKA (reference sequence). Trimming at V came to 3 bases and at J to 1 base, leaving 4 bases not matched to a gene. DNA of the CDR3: TGCAGTGCTAGTAGGGGACAGGTGAACACCGGGGAGCTGTTTTTT. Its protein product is CSASRGQVNTGELFF.

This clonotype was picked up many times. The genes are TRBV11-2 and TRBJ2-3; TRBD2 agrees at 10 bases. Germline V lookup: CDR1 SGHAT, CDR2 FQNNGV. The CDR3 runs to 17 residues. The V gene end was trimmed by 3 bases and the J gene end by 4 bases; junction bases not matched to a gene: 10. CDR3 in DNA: TGTGCCAGCAGCTTTGAAGGGAAGCGGGGGGGCCCAGATACGCAGTATTTT. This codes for CASSFEGKRGGPDTQYF. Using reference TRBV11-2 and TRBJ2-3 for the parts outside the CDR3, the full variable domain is EAGVAQSPRYKIIEKRQSVAFWCNPISGHATLYWYQQILGQGPKLLIQFQNNGVVDDSQLPKDRFSAERLKGVDSTLKIQPAKLEDSAVYLCASSFEGKRGGPDTQYFGPGTRLTVL.

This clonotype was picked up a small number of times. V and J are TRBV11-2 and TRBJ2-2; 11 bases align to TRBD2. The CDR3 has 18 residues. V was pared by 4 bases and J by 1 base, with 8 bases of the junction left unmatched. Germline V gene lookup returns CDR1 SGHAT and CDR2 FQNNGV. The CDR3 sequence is CASSSNYGLAGNTGELFF. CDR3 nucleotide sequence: TGTGCCAGCAGCTCCAACTACGGACTAGCGGGGAACACCGGGGAGCTGTTTTTT.

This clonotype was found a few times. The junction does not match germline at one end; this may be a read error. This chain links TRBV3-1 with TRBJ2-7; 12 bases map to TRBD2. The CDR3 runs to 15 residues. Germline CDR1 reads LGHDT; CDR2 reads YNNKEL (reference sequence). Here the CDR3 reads CASSQDYSLAGGEHF. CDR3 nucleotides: TGTGCCAGCAGCCAAGACTACAGTCTAGCGGGAGGGGAGCACTTC.

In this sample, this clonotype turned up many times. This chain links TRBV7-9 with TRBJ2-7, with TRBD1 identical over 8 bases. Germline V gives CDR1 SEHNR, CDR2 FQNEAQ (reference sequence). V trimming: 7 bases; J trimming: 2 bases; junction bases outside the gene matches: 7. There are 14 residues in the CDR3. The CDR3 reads CASTRQGRTYEQYF. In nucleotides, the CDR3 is TGTGCCAGCACTCGACAGGGGCGAACCTACGAGCAGTACTTC.

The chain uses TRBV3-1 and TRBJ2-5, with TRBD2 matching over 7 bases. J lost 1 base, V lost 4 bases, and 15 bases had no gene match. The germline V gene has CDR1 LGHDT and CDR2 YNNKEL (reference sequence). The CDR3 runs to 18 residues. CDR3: CASSPRSYGAGVQETQYF. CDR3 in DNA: TGTGCCAGCAGCCCCCGGAGCTATGGGGCGGGAGTCCAAGAGACCCAGTACTTC.

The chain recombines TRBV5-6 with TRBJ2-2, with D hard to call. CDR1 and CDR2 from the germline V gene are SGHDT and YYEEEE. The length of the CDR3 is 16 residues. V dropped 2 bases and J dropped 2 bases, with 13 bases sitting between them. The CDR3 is CASSLPGRGNTGELFF. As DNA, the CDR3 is TGTGCCAGCAGCTTACCCGGACGCGGAAACACCGGGGAGCTGTTTTTT.

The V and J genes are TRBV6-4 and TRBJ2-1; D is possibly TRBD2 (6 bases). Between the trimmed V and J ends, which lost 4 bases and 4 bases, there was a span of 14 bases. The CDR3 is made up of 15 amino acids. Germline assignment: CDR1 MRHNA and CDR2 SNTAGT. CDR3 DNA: TGTGCCAGCAGTGCCATGGCGGGGACTTACAATGAGCAGTTCTTC. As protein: CASSAMAGTYNEQFF.